The 14 T cell receptor beta chains given below trace back to one sample, sequenced in a study of cytomegalovirus exposure and HLA in healthy donors listed by TCRdb under 2017. The library was made by the immunoSEQ multiplex PCR assay. The multiplex PCR relied on a mix of 60 forward primers for TCR Vbeta segments and 13 reverse primers for TCR Jbeta segments. The table comes from immuneACCESS by way of TCRdb, which keeps in-frame sequences with V and J called. Part of the clones is missing from these tables; in studies checked, under half for an unresolved V gene and the rest for unknown reasons. Here the sample has 190,000 or so clones; more than 80% occur a single time. The top ten clonotypes cover 0.65% of the sample. Sequencing used PBMCs. The source is a boy younger than 18 in good health and CMV-seronegative.

This sequence joins TRBV9 and TRBJ2-4; TRBD2 matches at 7 bases. Trimming took 2 bases from V and 6 from J; bases not matched to a gene: 5. CDR3 size: 14 residues. The germline V gene encodes CDR1 SGDLS and CDR2 YYNGEE. Here the CDR3 reads CASSVSGGLNIQYF. In nucleotides, the CDR3 is TGTGCCAGCAGCGTTTCCGGGGGGTTAAACATTCAGTACTTC.

The chain recombines TRBV4-1 with TRBJ1-2, with 11 bases aligning to TRBD1. CDR1 is MGHRA, CDR2 YSYEKL, per germline. The CDR3 loop spans 15 amino acids. V trimming: 0 bases; J trimming: 9 bases; junction bases outside the gene matches: 6. CDR3 bases: TGCGCCAGCAGCCAAGACGGGACAGGGGGTGATAGCTACACCTTC. Protein product: CASSQDGTGGDSYTF.

This chain uses TRBV14 with TRBJ2-3; 9 nucleotides agree with TRBD2. In germline, CDR1 is SGHDN, CDR2 FVKESK. J was trimmed by 5 bases and V by 2 bases; bases with no gene match: 11. There are 17 residues in the CDR3. The CDR3 reads CASSQLRAAGGGDTQYF. The CDR3 DNA reads TGTGCCAGCAGCCAACTTAGGGCAGCGGGAGGAGGAGATACGCAGTATTTT.

As concerns this clone: This sample includes further DNA sequences coding for the same CDR3. The J gene is TRBJ2-7, the V gene TRBV19; 8 bases are a match to TRBD1. Trimming cost V 3 bases and J 1 base; bases outside gene matches: 2. Germline CDR1 reads LNHDA; CDR2 reads SQIVND (reference sequence). The CDR3 has 14 residues. The CDR3 reads CASSIGTGSYEQYF. Written as DNA, the CDR3 is TGTGCCAGTAGTATTGGGACAGGTTCCTACGAGCAGTACTTC.

V gene TRBV10-2 combines with J gene TRBJ1-1; D may be TRBD1 (6 bases). The V end was cut by 9 bases, the J end by 2 bases, with 13 bases between. Per germline, CDR1 WSHSY and CDR2 SAAADI. CDR3 size: 13 residues. CDR3 amino acids: CASSWGRNTEAFF. In DNA, the CDR3 is TGCGCCAGTAGCTGGGGGCGAAACACTGAAGCTTTCTTT.

A single count supports this clone. The V gene is TRBV27, the J gene TRBJ1-5, with 9 bases that match TRBD1. The CDR3 runs to 19 residues. The V segment lost 11 bases and the J segment 2 bases; nucleotides outside the gene matches: 22. Germline V CDR1 and CDR2: MNHEY, SMNVEV (reference sequence). The CDR3 coding sequence is TGTGCCTTGACAACCCCGTTCCGACAGGGGGAGGTTCGCAATCAGCCCCAGCATTTT. This encodes CALTTPFRQGEVRNQPQHF.

The rearrangement links TRBV6-1 to TRBJ2-2; 8 bases match TRBD2. The V and J ends lost 0 bases and 8 bases, in that order; junction bases with no gene match: 5. Germline V gene lookup returns CDR1 MNHNS and CDR2 SASEGT. This CDR3 region has 15 residues. CDR3 in amino acids: CASSEAPTSGGELFF. CDR3 DNA sequence: TGTGCCAGCAGTGAAGCCCCTACTAGCGGTGGGGAGCTGTTTTTT.

This clone was found a few times. This chain links TRBV11-3 with TRBJ2-1, with D maybe TRBD2 (7 bases). Trimming removed 5 bases from V and 10 bases from J, with 21 bases in between. The CDR3 is made up of 15 amino acids. Germline values: CDR1 SGHNT, CDR2 YENEEA. The chain's CDR3 is CASSPVGGDPPEQFF. The CDR3 DNA sequence: TGTGCCAGCAGCCCAGTAGGGGGGGACCCTCCCGAGCAGTTCTTC.

V is TRBV10-3 and J is TRBJ2-7; the D gene is possibly TRBD1 (5 bases). The V end lost 3 bases, the J end lost 0 bases, and 9 bases lay between the germline ends. The CDR3 has 14 residues. CDR1 and CDR2 from the germline V gene are ENHRY and SYGVKD. The CDR3 region is CAISDRAYSYEQYF. The CDR3 DNA is TGTGCCATCAGTGACAGGGCATACTCCTACGAGCAGTACTTC.

The chain is built from TRBV7-3 and TRBJ2-3; the match to TRBD2 covers 8 bases. CDR3 length: 15 amino acids. Germline assignment: CDR1 SGHTA and CDR2 FQGTGA. V shed 5 bases, J shed 4 bases, and the junction held 8 bases outside the gene matches. CDR3 DNA sequence: TGTGCCAGCAGCCTGAGCGGGAGAGGGGCAGATACGCAGTATTTT. It codes for CASSLSGRGADTQYF.

This clone appeared a single time. CDR3 amino acids: CASSEVWGQVNEQYF. The CDR3 bases are TGTGCCAGCAGTGAAGTCTGGGGGCAGGTGAACGAGCAGTACTTC. This chain joins TRBV2 and TRBJ2-7, with a possible D match to TRBD1 (6 bases). V shed 1 base and J shed 5 bases, with 15 bases lying between them. Germline lookup yields CDR1 SNHLY and CDR2 FYNNEI. CDR3 size: 15 residues.

The chain has TRBV6-5 and TRBJ2-7; tentative D call: TRBD1 (6 bases). The CDR3 totals 13 residues. Germline values: CDR1 MNHEY, CDR2 SVGAGI. V lost 2 bases, J lost 2 bases, and 7 bases lay in between. CDR3 in DNA: TGTGCCAGCAGTTACGGGGACACCTACGAGCAGTACTTC. Amino acid sequence: CASSYGDTYEQYF.

This clone was found once. The chain is built from TRBV6-1 and TRBJ2-5; 7 bases line up with TRBD2. There are 16 residues in the CDR3. Germline CDR1 MNHNS, CDR2 SASEGT. Trimming at V came to 2 bases and at J to 5 bases, leaving 11 bases not matched to a gene. The CDR3 DNA follows: TGTGCCAGCAGTGAATACGGACTAGGGCCTTCGGAGACCCAGTACTTC. Translated: CASSEYGLGPSETQYF.

V gene TRBV4-2 combines with J gene TRBJ2-7; D may be TRBD2 (5 bases). The CDR3 runs to 11 residues. With 6 bases removed from V and 7 bases from J, the gap between germline ends came to 10 bases. Germline-derived CDR1 and CDR2 are LGHNA and YNFKEQ. The CDR3 nucleotides read TGTGCCAGCAGGGCCGGCGGGGAGCAGTACTTC. This sequence encodes CASRAGGEQYF.